Each of the 3 T cell receptor beta chains below was sequenced from the same sample in a study of monozygotic twins with inflammatory bowel disease. Using the 5' RACE reads, TCRdb records one entry per CDR3 protein without DNA. Its table lists approximately 400,000 distinct CDR3 sequences. Material for sequencing was blood. Receptors were obtained from a human donor with ulcerative colitis or Crohn's disease, or a healthy co-twin of an affected twin (not recorded which).

The chain links TRBV12-3 or TRBV12-4 to TRBJ2-3; the TCRdb call, TRBD2, lacks DNA for checking. The CDR3 covers 16 residues. CDR3 amino acids: CASSYRAGVTTDTQYF.

The chain joins TRBV7-3 to TRBJ2-1; TCRdb's D call of TRBD2 is untestable without DNA. CDR3 length: 14 residues. Germline lookup yields CDR1 SGHTA and CDR2 FQGTGA. CDR3: CASSFDPSAGEQFF.

This chain links TRBV9 with TRBJ1-5; TCRdb picks TRBD1, but there is no DNA to check that call. CDR1 SGDLS and CDR2 YYNGEE come from the germline V gene. The CDR3 is 14 amino acids. The CDR3 loop reads CASSAAGGNQPQHF.